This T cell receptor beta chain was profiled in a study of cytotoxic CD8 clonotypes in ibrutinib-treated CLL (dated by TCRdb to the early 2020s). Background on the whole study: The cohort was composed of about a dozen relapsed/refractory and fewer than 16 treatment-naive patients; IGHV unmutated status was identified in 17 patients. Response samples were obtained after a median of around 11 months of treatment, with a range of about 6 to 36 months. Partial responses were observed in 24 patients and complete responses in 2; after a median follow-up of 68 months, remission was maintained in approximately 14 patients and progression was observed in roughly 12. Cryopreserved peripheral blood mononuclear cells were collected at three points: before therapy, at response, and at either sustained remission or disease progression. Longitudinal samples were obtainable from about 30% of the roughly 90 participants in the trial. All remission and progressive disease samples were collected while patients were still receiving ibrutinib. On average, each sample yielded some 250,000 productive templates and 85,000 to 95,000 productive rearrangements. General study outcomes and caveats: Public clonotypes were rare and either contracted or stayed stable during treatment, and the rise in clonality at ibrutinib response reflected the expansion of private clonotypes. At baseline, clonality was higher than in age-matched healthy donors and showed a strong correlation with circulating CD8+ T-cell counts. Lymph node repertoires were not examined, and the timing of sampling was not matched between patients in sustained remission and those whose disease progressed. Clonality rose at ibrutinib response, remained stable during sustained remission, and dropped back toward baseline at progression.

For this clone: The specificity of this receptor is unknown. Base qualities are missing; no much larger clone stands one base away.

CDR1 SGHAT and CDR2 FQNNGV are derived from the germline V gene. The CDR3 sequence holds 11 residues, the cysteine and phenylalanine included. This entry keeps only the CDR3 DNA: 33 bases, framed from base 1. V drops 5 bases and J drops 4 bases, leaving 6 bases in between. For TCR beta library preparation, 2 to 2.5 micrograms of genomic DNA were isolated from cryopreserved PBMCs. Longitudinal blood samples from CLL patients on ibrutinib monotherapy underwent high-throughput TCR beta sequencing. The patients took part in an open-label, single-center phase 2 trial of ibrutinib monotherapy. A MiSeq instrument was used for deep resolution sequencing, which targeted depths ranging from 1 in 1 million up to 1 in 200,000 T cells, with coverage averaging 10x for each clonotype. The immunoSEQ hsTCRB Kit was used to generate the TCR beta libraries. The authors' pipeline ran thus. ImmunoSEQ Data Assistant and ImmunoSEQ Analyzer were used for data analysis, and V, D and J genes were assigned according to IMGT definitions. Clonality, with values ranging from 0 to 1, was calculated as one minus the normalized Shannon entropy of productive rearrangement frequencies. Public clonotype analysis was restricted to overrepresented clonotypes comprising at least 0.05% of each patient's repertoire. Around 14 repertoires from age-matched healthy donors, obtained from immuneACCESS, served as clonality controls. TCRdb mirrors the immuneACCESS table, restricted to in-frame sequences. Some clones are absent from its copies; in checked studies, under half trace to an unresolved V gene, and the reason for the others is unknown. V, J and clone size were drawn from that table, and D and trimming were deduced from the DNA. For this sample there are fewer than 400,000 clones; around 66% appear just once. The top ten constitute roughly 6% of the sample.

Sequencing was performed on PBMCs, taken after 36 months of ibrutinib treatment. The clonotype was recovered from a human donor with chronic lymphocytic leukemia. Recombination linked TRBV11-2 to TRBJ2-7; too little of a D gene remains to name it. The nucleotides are TGTGCCAGCAGCCTATTGTACGAGCAGTACTTC. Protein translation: CASSLLYEQYF. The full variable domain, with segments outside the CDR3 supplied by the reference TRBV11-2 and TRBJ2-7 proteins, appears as EAGVAQSPRYKIIEKRQSVAFWCNPISGHATLYWYQQILGQGPKLLIQFQNNGVVDDSQLPKDRFSAERLKGVDSTLKIQPAKLEDSAVYLCASSLLYEQYFGPGTRLTVT.